Sequencing of this TCR beta chain was carried out in a study of cytomegalovirus exposure and HLA in healthy donors. Study-wide results and caveats: The authors later linked a missense DCLRE1C variant to TCR beta V- and J-gene trimming. The study recorded over 150 TCR beta chains that were cytomegalovirus-associated.

Turning to this clone: Its antigen is not identified.

Germline lookup yields CDR1 SEHNR and CDR2 FQNEAQ (reference sequence). The CDR3 totals 19 residues. Losses at the gene ends were 1 base for V and 2 bases for J; bases not matched to a gene: 6. This PCR relied on a set of 60 Vbeta primers and 13 Jbeta primers. Repertoires were generated with immunoSEQ multiplex PCR, while TCRdb's copy carries only in-frame clones and drops some. The sample holds 99,000 or so clones, around 77% seen once. Sequences were obtained from PBMCs. This receptor was taken from a woman in her thirties or forties in good health and CMV-seropositive. This chain links TRBV7-9 with TRBJ2-1, with 15 bases matching TRBD2. CDR3 residues: CASSLGGWTSGRAYNEQFF. The CDR3 region has the DNA TGTGCCAGCAGCTTAGGGGGATGGACTAGCGGGAGGGCCTACAATGAGCAGTTCTTC.